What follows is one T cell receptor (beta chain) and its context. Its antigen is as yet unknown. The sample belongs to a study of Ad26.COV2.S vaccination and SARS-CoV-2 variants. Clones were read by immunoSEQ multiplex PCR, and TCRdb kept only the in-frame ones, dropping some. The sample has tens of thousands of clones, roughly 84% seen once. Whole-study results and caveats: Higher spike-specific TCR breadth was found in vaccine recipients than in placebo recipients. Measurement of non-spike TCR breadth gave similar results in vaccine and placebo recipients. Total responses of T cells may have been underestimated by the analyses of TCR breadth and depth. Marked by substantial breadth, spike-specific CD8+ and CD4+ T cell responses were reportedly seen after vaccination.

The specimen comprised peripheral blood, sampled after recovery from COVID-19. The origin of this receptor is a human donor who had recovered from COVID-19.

CDR3 amino acids: CASSQEGHIEAFF. CDR3 bases: TGCGCCAGCAGCCAAGAAGGACACATTGAAGCTTTCTTT. This chain connects TRBV4-3 to TRBJ1-1; tentative D call: TRBD1 (5 bases). The CDR3 consists of 13 residues. In germline, CDR1 is LGHNA, CDR2 YSLEER. The V and J ends lost 0 bases and 7 bases respectively, with 9 bases between them.